This TCR beta chain was captured in a study of cytomegalovirus exposure and HLA in healthy donors. Regarding the study as a whole: Later on, an analysis tied 15,000 to 20,000 TCR beta sequences to HLA alleles at 0.05 false discovery rate. The dataset shows that most TCR sequences were rare, while some public TCRs occurred in many donors.

Note on this clone: Its antigen is as yet unknown.

The PCR had 60 Vbeta and 13 Jbeta primers. Only in-frame clones appear in the TCRdb table, and some are missing; sequencing was by immunoSEQ multiplex PCR. Of 110,000 or so clones listed, over 65% are singletons. The TCR originated in a young woman in good health and CMV-seropositive. Sequencing was carried out using PBMCs.

CDR3 nucleotide sequence: TGTGCCAGCAGTTCCACACAGGGTATAGGCACAGATACGCAGTATTTT. Protein sequence: CASSSTQGIGTDTQYF. The rearrangement links TRBV9 to TRBJ2-3; D is perhaps TRBD1 (6 bases). CDR3 length: 16 amino acids. Trimming took 5 bases from V and 1 from J, leaving 17 bases between them. Germline V lookup: CDR1 SGDLS, CDR2 YYNGEE.